These 6 T cell receptor beta chains were sequenced from one sample in a study of fetal regulatory T cell absence and autoimmunity. TCRdb keeps only in-frame clones here, not all; method: immunoSEQ multiplex PCR. The sample lists 46,000 or so clones; roughly 80% were seen once. Sequencing was done on a sample of cord blood. Receptor source: a newborn boy with IPEX syndrome.

This clone was seen more than once but under ten times. The rearrangement joins TRBV6-1 to TRBJ1-4; D perhaps matches TRBD1 (5 bases). CDR1 is MNHNS, CDR2 SASEGT, per germline. Trimming took 4 bases from V and 8 from J, leaving 14 bases between them. This CDR3 is built from 14 residues. CDR3 sequence (DNA): TGTGCCAGCAGTGGACCGGGACTTTCCGAAAAACTGTTTTTT. It translates to CASSGPGLSEKLFF.

The rearrangement links TRBV13 to TRBJ1-6; D not resolved. Germline V CDR1 and CDR2: PRHDT, FYEKMQ (reference sequence). Trimming took 8 bases from V and 1 from J, leaving 3 bases between them. The CDR3 extends over 12 amino acids. The CDR3 DNA reads as TGTGCCAGCGGTTCCTATAATTCACCCCTCCACTTT. Translated, it gives CASGSYNSPLHF. Drawing the rest from reference TRBV13 and TRBJ1-6, the complete variable domain is AAGVIQSPRHLIKEKRETATLKCYPIPRHDTVYWYQQGPGQDPQFLISFYEKMQSDKGSIPDRFSAQQFSDYHSELNMSSLELGDSALYFCASGSYNSPLHFGNGTRLTVT.

The rearrangement links TRBV12-5 to TRBJ2-7; D gene ambiguous. CDR1 and CDR2 (germline): LGHNT, FRNRAP. V shed 7 bases and J shed 5 bases, with 9 bases lying between them. There are 11 residues in the CDR3. The CDR3 loop reads CASARIDEQYF. CDR3 bases: TGTGCTAGTGCCCGGATTGACGAGCAGTACTTC.

In its sample, this clone was seen once. V gene TRBV12-2 combines with J gene TRBJ2-7; the D call TRBD2 from the table was never checked on the DNA. TRBV12-2 is annotated as a pseudogene. This CDR3 comprises 17 residues. The CDR3 nucleotides read TGTGCAAGTCGCTTAGGGGGGGGCGGCGAGGGCTCCTACGAGCAGTACTTC. Its translation is CASRLGGGGEGSYEQYF.

The chain uses TRBV2 and TRBJ2-2, with D unclear. The CDR3 is 16 residues long. V was shortened by 7 bases and J by 0 bases, with 15 bases between the two germline ends. The germline V gene encodes CDR1 SNHLY and CDR2 FYNNEI. The chain's CDR3 is CASTQRAVANTGELFF. The CDR3 region has the DNA TGTGCCAGCACTCAAAGGGCAGTCGCGAACACCGGGGAGCTGTTTTTT. The full variable domain, in which reference TRBV2 and TRBJ2-2 provide the parts outside the CDR3, is EPEVTQTPSHQVTQMGQEVILRCVPISNHLYFYWYRQILGQKVEFLVSFYNNEISEKSEIFDDQFSVERPDGSNFTLKIRSTKLEDSAMYFCASTQRAVANTGELFFGEGSRLTVL.

The rearrangement links TRBV5-1 to TRBJ1-3, with D unclear. The CDR3 extends over 15 amino acids. Germline V CDR1 and CDR2: SGHRS, YFSETQ. V dropped 4 bases and J dropped 0 bases, with 11 bases sitting between them. The CDR3 region is CASSPVGDSGNTIYF. In DNA, the CDR3 is TGCGCCAGCAGCCCCGTTGGCGACTCTGGAAACACCATATATTTT.